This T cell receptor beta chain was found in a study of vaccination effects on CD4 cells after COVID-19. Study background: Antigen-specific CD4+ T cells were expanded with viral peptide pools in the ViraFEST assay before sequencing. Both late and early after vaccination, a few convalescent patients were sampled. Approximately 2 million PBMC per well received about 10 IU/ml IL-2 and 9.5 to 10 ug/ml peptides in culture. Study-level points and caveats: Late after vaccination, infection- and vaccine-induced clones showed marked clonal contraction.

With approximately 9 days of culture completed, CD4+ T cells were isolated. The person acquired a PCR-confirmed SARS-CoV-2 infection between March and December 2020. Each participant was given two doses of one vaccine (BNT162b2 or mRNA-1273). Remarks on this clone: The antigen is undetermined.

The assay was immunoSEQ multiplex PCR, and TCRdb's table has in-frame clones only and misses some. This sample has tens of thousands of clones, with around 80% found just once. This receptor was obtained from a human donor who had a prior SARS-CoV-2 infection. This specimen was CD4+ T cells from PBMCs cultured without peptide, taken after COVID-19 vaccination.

The DNA of the CDR3 is TGCGCCAGCAGCCAAGGGCTCGGGAGACCGTCCTACGAGCAGTACTTC. Residues: CASSQGLGRPSYEQYF. The V and J genes are TRBV4-3 and TRBJ2-7, with D possibly matching TRBD2 (6 bases). V gave up 1 base and J gave up 1 base, with 14 bases separating them. This CDR3 is built from 16 residues. The germline V gene encodes CDR1 LGHNA and CDR2 YSLEER.